Listed below are T cell receptor beta chains from one sample, sequenced in a study of blood T cell repertoires in COVID-19. Assay used: immunoSEQ multiplex PCR; TCRdb lists only in-frame clones, some missing. The table shows some 220,000 clones, with approximately 86% occurring only once. Sequenced: peripheral blood. The receptors stem from a woman younger than 45 with COVID-19, enrolled during active disease. The CDR3 runs from the conserved cysteine through the conserved F or W. Fields, in order: clone size, CDR3 length, J gene, V gene, D gene, CDR3 DNA, CDR3 protein. D genes are given only for firm matches. Not every row has a clone size; where given, it reads once, few, many or a size class.

NA,16,TRBJ2-1,TRBV3-1/TRBV3-2,NA,TGTGCCAGCAGCCAAGATCTCAGGGGTCCCTACAATGAGCAGTTCTTC,CASSQDLRGPYNEQFF
few,17,TRBJ2-3,TRBV5-1,TRBD2,TGCGCCAGCAGCTTGGGCTTGACTAGCGGGAAAACAGATACGCAGTATTTT,CASSLGLTSGKTDTQYF
NA,13,TRBJ1-4,TRBV29-1,TRBD1,TGCAGCGATCCGGACAGGGGCAAAGAAAAACTGTTTTTT,CSDPDRGKEKLFF
NA,15,TRBJ1-6,TRBV7-9,NA,TGTGCCAGCAGCCCCGAGGGTGTCCCGAATTCACCCCTCCACTTT,CASSPEGVPNSPLHF
NA,18,TRBJ2-2,TRBV5-1,NA,TGCGCCAGCAGCTTGATTCGAGAATCCCGGGGGAACACCGGGGAGCTGTTTTTT,CASSLIRESRGNTGELFF
NA,14,TRBJ1-5,TRBV6-5,NA,TGTGCCAGCAGTTTACCCGGGGGCAATCAGCCCCAGCATTTT,CASSLPGGNQPQHF
NA,12,TRBJ2-1,TRBV3-1/TRBV3-2,NA,TGTGCCAGCATCGGTGGCTCGGAGCGACAGTTCTTC,CASIGGSERQFF
NA,17,TRBJ2-7,TRBV28,TRBD1,TGTGCCAGCAGTTTGGGACAGGGGCCTGGGGGCTTCTACGAGCAGTACTTC,CASSLGQGPGGFYEQYF
few,14,TRBJ1-1,TRBV15,NA,TGTGCCACCAGCAGAGGAGGGGGAGTGACTGAAGCTTTCTTT,CATSRGGGVTEAFF
NA,12,TRBJ2-7,TRBV11-2,NA,TGTGCCAGCAGCTCAGGGTCCTACGAGCAGTACTTC,CASSSGSYEQYF
once,16,TRBJ2-5,TRBV7-2,NA,TGTGCCAGCAGCTTCCGGGACACTCTACCCCAAGAGACCCAGTACTTC,CASSFRDTLPQETQYF
once,15,TRBJ2-1,TRBV5-4,TRBD1,TGTGCCAGCAGCCAAGGACAGGCTTACTACAATGAGCAGTTCTTC,CASSQGQAYYNEQFF
NA,14,TRBJ1-6,TRBV7-2,NA,TGTGCCAGCAGCACGGAGGGCTATAATTCACCCCTCCACTTT,CASSTEGYNSPLHF
few,13,TRBJ2-7,TRBV5-4,NA,TGTGCCAGCAGCTTTGCCAGCTCCTACGAGCAGTACTTC,CASSFASSYEQYF
NA,15,TRBJ2-7,TRBV7-9,NA,TGTGCCAGCAGCACCCAGGGGCAGGGCGAGCGCGAGCAGTACTTC,CASSTQGQGEREQYF
NA,13,TRBJ1-1,TRBV3-1/TRBV3-2,NA,TGTGCCAGCAGCCAAGCGAGGGGGGGTGAAGCTTTCTTT,CASSQARGGEAFF
NA,14,TRBJ1-2,TRBV7-2,NA,TGTGCCAGCAGCTTCCTTGGGGGGGCGAATGGCTACACCTTC,CASSFLGGANGYTF
NA,14,TRBJ1-1,TRBV6-2/TRBV6-3,NA,TGTGCCAGCAGTTACCGGACACAGAACACTGAAGCTTTCTTT,CASSYRTQNTEAFF
once,16,TRBJ1-4,TRBV18,TRBD1,TGTGCCAGCTCACCGCAGGGACAGGGACTTAATGAAAAACTGTTTTTT,CASSPQGQGLNEKLFF
once,14,TRBJ2-7,TRBV4-3,TRBD1,TGCGCCAGCAGCCCCGGGACAGGACGGCACGAGCAGTACTTC,CASSPGTGRHEQYF
NA,14,TRBJ1-1,TRBV28,TRBD1,TGTGCCAGCTCAGCCCGGACAGGAATCACTGAAGCTTTCTTT,CASSARTGITEAFF
NA,14,TRBJ2-7,TRBV4-1,NA,TGCGCCAGCAGCCAAGGAGGCAGCGGGTACGAGCAGTACTTC,CASSQGGSGYEQYF
NA,17,TRBJ2-1,TRBV7-2,NA,TGTGCCAGCAGCTTAGTTCTTGGAGCCAGCTCCTACAATGAGCAGTTCTTC,CASSLVLGASSYNEQFF
NA,13,TRBJ2-1,TRBV6-5,TRBD1,TGTGCCAGCAGCAAAACAGGGGGCAGTGAGCAGTTCTTC,CASSKTGGSEQFF
NA,18,TRBJ2-1,TRBV18,TRBD2,TGTGCCAGCTCACCTAAGGTAGCGGGCCAACAAAGAGACAATGAGCAGTTCTTC,CASSPKVAGQQRDNEQFF
NA,15,TRBJ1-3,TRBV7-9,NA,TGTGCCAGCAGCTTAGGAGGGATTTTTGGAAACACCATATATTTT,CASSLGGIFGNTIYF
NA,16,TRBJ2-2,TRBV11-2,TRBD1,TGTGCCAGCAGCTCCTTGGGACAGACGAACACCGGGGAGCTGTTTTTT,CASSSLGQTNTGELFF
NA,16,TRBJ2-7,TRBV30,TRBD2,TGTGCCTGGAGTGTACATCCGGCGGGAGCGGGTCACGAGCAGTACTTC,CAWSVHPAGAGHEQYF
once,13,TRBJ1-2,TRBV2,NA,TGTGCCAGCGTAGCCAATGAAAACTATGGCTACACCTTC,CASVANENYGYTF
once,16,TRBJ1-4,TRBV3-1/TRBV3-2,TRBD1,TGTGCCAGCAGCCAACCCGCAGGGGGAAATACGGAAAAACTGTTTTTT,CASSQPAGGNTEKLFF
NA,14,TRBJ1-5,TRBV6-5,NA,TGTGCCAGCAGTCCCTTGGGGGGGGATCAGCCCCAGCATTTT,CASSPLGGDQPQHF
NA,14,TRBJ1-2,TRBV7-2,TRBD1,TGTGCCAGCAGCTTAACAGACAGGGGATGGGGCTACACCTTC,CASSLTDRGWGYTF
NA,15,TRBJ1-2,TRBV5-1,TRBD1,TGCGCCAGCAGCTTGCGGACAGGGAATAACTATGGCTACACCTTC,CASSLRTGNNYGYTF
NA,16,TRBJ2-6,TRBV7-9,NA,TGTGCCAGCAGCACACGAGGCGGGTCTGGGGCCAACGTCCTGACTTTC,CASSTRGGSGANVLTF
NA,13,TRBJ1-1,TRBV11-2,NA,TGTGCCAGCAGCTTGTTCAAAAACACTGAAGCTTTCTTT,CASSLFKNTEAFF
NA,16,TRBJ2-2,TRBV27,NA,TGTGCCAGCAGTTCCGGGATCTTAGCGAACACCGGGGAGCTGTTTTTT,CASSSGILANTGELFF
NA,17,TRBJ2-1,TRBV6-2/TRBV6-3,TRBD2,TGTGCCAGCAGTTACTTAGCGGGGGGTCCCTCCTACAATGAGCAGTTCTTC,CASSYLAGGPSYNEQFF
NA,18,TRBJ1-5,TRBV7-3,NA,TGTGCCAGCAGCACCGGAGGCGGACGCAGGGAGGGCAATCAGCCCCAGCATTTT,CASSTGGGRREGNQPQHF
NA,17,TRBJ2-1,TRBV25-1,TRBD2,TGTGCCAGCAGTGACCGGCTAGCGGGAGGGCCTTTGGATGAGCAGTTCTTC,CASSDRLAGGPLDEQFF
NA,17,TRBJ2-3,TRBV4-1,TRBD2,TGCGCCAGCAGCCAAGTCGGACTAGCGCTGAGCACAGATACGCAGTATTTT,CASSQVGLALSTDTQYF
NA,14,TRBJ1-2,TRBV15,TRBD1,TGTGCCGCGGGACAGCAGGGAGCGAACTATGGCTACACCTTC,CAAGQQGANYGYTF
NA,12,TRBJ1-5,TRBV29-1,TRBD1,TGCAGCGTTGGGGACAGAAGTCAGCCCCAGCATTTT,CSVGDRSQPQHF
NA,16,TRBJ1-5,TRBV27,TRBD1,TGTGCCAGCAGTTTCTCACAGGGGGCCGGGGGTCAGCCCCAGCATTTT,CASSFSQGAGGQPQHF
NA,15,TRBJ2-4,TRBV28,TRBD2,TGTGCCAGCAGTTTGGCCCCTAGCGGGGGTTACATTCAGTACTTC,CASSLAPSGGYIQYF
NA,15,TRBJ2-5,TRBV2,NA,TGTGCCAGCAGTGAAGCTTGGCAGATCCAAGAGACCCAGTACTTC,CASSEAWQIQETQYF
NA,11,TRBJ2-1,TRBV3-1/TRBV3-2,NA,TGTGCCAGCAGCCAAGGCAGTGAGCAGTTCTTC,CASSQGSEQFF
NA,12,TRBJ1-1,TRBV6-6,NA,TGTGCCAGCAGTTACCCGGGTGCTGAAGCTTTCTTT,CASSYPGAEAFF
once,14,TRBJ1-5,TRBV19,TRBD1,TGTGCCAGTACCGGGACAGGGGAATCCCAGCCCCAGCATTTT,CASTGTGESQPQHF
NA,13,TRBJ1-2,TRBV2,NA,TGTGCCAGCAGTAACAGGAACGACTATGGCTACACCTTC,CASSNRNDYGYTF
NA,13,TRBJ1-4,TRBV7-8,NA,TGTGCCAGCACGGCGGGGGCTAATGAAAAACTGTTTTTT,CASTAGANEKLFF
NA,15,TRBJ1-3,TRBV6-2/TRBV6-3,NA,TGTGCCAGCAGTCCGACACCCTACTCTGGAAACACCATATATTTT,CASSPTPYSGNTIYF
NA,15,TRBJ1-3,TRBV29-1,TRBD1,TGCAGCGTTGAAGATCGGGACAGGGTGAGAAACACCATATATTTT,CSVEDRDRVRNTIYF